The 19 T cell receptor beta chains below were found in one sample sequenced in a study of monozygotic twins with inflammatory bowel disease. TCRdb reprocessed the 5' RACE reads and keeps a single row for each CDR3 protein, giving no DNA. Reported are fewer than 450,000 distinct CDR3 sequences; the ten largest clones contain approximately 2.4%. The sequenced sample was blood. These receptors were collected from a human donor with ulcerative colitis or Crohn's disease, or a healthy co-twin of an affected twin (not recorded which).

CDR3 region: CASSAETGQYF. J is TRBJ2-7 and V is TRBV18; the D gene TCRdb calls, TRBD1, cannot be checked with no DNA. Germline CDR1 reads KGHSH; CDR2 reads LQKENI. This CDR3 is 11 amino acids long.

The chain couples TRBV5-1 to TRBJ2-1. This CDR3 is built from 15 residues. Germline V gene lookup returns CDR1 SGHRS and CDR2 YFSETQ. The chain's CDR3 is CASSPDGNSYNEQFF.

This rearrangement joins TRBV5-1 to TRBJ2-3; TCRdb designates TRBD2, a call that cannot be tested without DNA. This CDR3 contains 15 residues. Germline V CDR1 and CDR2: SGHRS, YFSETQ. CDR3 protein: CASAGIAGTTDTQYF.

V usage is TRBV7-9 and J usage is TRBJ1-1. CDR3 length: 14 residues. Germline V lookup: CDR1 SEHNR, CDR2 FQNEAQ (reference sequence). The CDR3 reads CASSPDIWNTEAFF.

The genes are TRBV20-1 and TRBJ2-3; absent DNA, TCRdb's TRBD2 call cannot be checked. Germline CDR1 is DFQATT and CDR2 is SNEGSKA (reference sequence). CDR3 length: 17 residues. The chain's CDR3 is CSASGTGSMARTDTQYF.

The chain uses TRBV12-3 or TRBV12-4 and TRBJ1-1; there is no DNA to check the TCRdb D call of TRBD1. The CDR3 runs 14 residues. CDR3: CASSLGTVYTEAFF.

This chain joins TRBV27 and TRBJ1-2; the D call of TRBD1 rests on TCRdb alone, since no DNA is present to check it. This CDR3 has 14 residues. Germline V gene sequence: CDR1 MNHEY, CDR2 SMNVEV (reference sequence). The CDR3 region is CASSLKTGNYGYTF.

This chain uses TRBV12-3 or TRBV12-4 with TRBJ2-7. This CDR3 spans 11 amino acids. CDR3 amino acids: CASSPYYEQYF.

The chain is built from TRBV20-1 and TRBJ2-1. CDR3 length equals 16 residues. Looked up from germline, CDR1 is DFQATT and CDR2 is SNEGSKA (reference sequence). The CDR3 loop reads CSVVQRSRSSYNEQFF.

The chain combines TRBV18 with TRBJ2-2. Germline V gene lookup returns CDR1 KGHSH and CDR2 LQKENI. The CDR3 runs to 17 residues. CDR3: CASSARDNSPNTGELFF.

The CDR3 sequence is CASSYGQGYNEQFF. This chain uses TRBV7-6 with TRBJ2-1; TCRdb picks TRBD1, but there is no DNA to check that call. There are 14 residues in the CDR3. CDR1 is SGHVS and CDR2 is FNYEAQ in the germline V gene.

The CDR3 sequence: CASSLELNYEQYF. The genes are TRBV5-6 and TRBJ2-7. Germline V gene data show CDR1 as SGHDT and CDR2 as YYEEEE. The CDR3 consists of 13 residues.

This chain joins TRBV7-9 and TRBJ1-5. Germline V gene sequence: CDR1 SEHNR, CDR2 FQNEAQ (reference sequence). The CDR3 runs 15 residues. This chain's CDR3 is CASSGGGSINQPQHF.

V usage is TRBV7-6 and J usage is TRBJ2-2; TCRdb indicates TRBD2, and absent DNA this call remains unverified. This CDR3 spans 19 amino acids. From germline, CDR1 is SGHVS and CDR2 FNYEAQ. The CDR3 region is CASSLLPVLAGQNTGELFF.

V usage is TRBV5-1 and J usage is TRBJ2-5; TCRdb names TRBD1, which stays unverified in the absence of DNA. CDR3 size: 15 residues. Germline loops: CDR1 SGHRS, CDR2 YFSETQ. CDR3 protein: CASSSVTGPKETQYF.

This sequence joins TRBV15 and TRBJ2-3; TCRdb designates TRBD1, a call that cannot be tested without DNA. Per germline, CDR1 LNHNV and CDR2 YYDKDF (reference sequence). The CDR3 sequence is 14 residues long. The CDR3 region is CATNYRAGADTQYF.

This chain joins TRBV24-1 and TRBJ2-1; TCRdb designates TRBD2, a call that cannot be tested without DNA. This CDR3 has 16 amino acids. Germline lookup yields CDR1 KGHDR and CDR2 SFDVKD. The CDR3 here is CATSDLPRLAGGEQFF.

V and J are TRBV7-2 and TRBJ2-1. CDR1 is SGHTA, CDR2 FQGNSA, per germline. The length of the CDR3 is 15 residues. The CDR3 here is CASSSPSSSYNEQFF.

V is TRBV5-1 and J is TRBJ1-1; TCRdb gives TRBD1 as the D gene, but with no DNA this cannot be confirmed. CDR1 and CDR2 (germline): SGHRS, YFSETQ. The CDR3 extends over 14 amino acids. The CDR3 is CASSWSGQGTEAFF.